A selection of T cell receptor beta chains follows, all from one sample in a study of control samples from healthy donors and cancer patients. Produced via immunoSEQ multiplex PCR; TCRdb's table is partial and in-frame only. The top ten hold about 20% of the sample, which has around 100,000 clones, 85% to 90% seen once. The sequencing input was PBMCs. These receptors were collected from a man aged 60 to 75 with lung cancer. Each CDR3 is given with its conserved first and last residue. D genes are given only for firm matches. The size entry is marked missing in some rows and otherwise reads once, few, many or a size class.

TRBV27	few	TRBD1	TRBJ2-7	CASSVRRTGAYEQYF	TGTGCCAGCAGTGTGCGCCGGACAGGGGCCTACGAGCAGTACTTC
TRBV5-1	once	NA	TRBJ1-1	CASSLALDTEAFF	TGCGCCAGCAGCTTGGCGTTGGACACTGAAGCTTTCTTT
TRBV5-1	NA	TRBD2	TRBJ2-5	CASSLGTSGQETQYF	TGCGCCAGCAGCTTGGGGACTAGCGGTCAAGAGACCCAGTACTTC
TRBV6-5	NA	NA	TRBJ2-1	CASSNSYNEQFF	TGTGCCAGCAGCAACTCCTACAATGAGCAGTTCTTC
TRBV18	NA	TRBD2	TRBJ2-1	CASSPGLAGGNEQFF	TGTGCCAGCTCACCCGGACTAGCGGGGGGGAATGAGCAGTTCTTC
TRBV24-1	NA	TRBD1	TRBJ1-2	CATSEGQGYGYTF	TGTGCCACCAGCGAGGGACAGGGGTATGGCTACACCTTC
TRBV5-1	NA	TRBD1	TRBJ1-4	CASSQGQGRSEKLFF	TGCGCCAGCAGCCAGGGACAGGGGAGGAGTGAAAAACTGTTTTTT
TRBV7-9	NA	NA	TRBJ1-1	CASSLKGTPNTEAFF	TGTGCCAGCAGCTTAAAAGGGACCCCGAACACTGAAGCTTTCTTT
TRBV27	NA	NA	TRBJ1-2	CASSLQANYGYTF	TGTGCCAGCAGTTTACAAGCAAACTATGGCTACACCTTC
TRBV7-2	NA	TRBD2	TRBJ2-5	CASSLVGLAETQYF	TGTGCCAGCAGCTTAGTTGGACTAGCGGAGACCCAGTACTTC
TRBV12-3/TRBV12-4	NA	NA	TRBJ1-1	CASTLSSGTEAFF	TGTGCCAGCACCCTATCTAGTGGTACTGAAGCTTTCTTT
TRBV24-1	NA	TRBD1	TRBJ2-2	CATSEDRARTGELFF	TGTGCCACCAGTGAGGACAGGGCGAGGACCGGGGAGCTGTTTTTT
TRBV7-3	NA	NA	TRBJ2-3	CASSGPSTDTQYF	TGTGCCAGCAGCGGACCTAGCACAGATACGCAGTATTTT
TRBV6-5	NA	TRBD1	TRBJ2-2	CASQTGGKAGELFF	TGTGCCAGCCAGACAGGGGGCAAGGCCGGGGAGCTGTTTTTT
TRBV29-1	NA	NA	TRBJ1-4	CSVSLDGSTNEKLFF	TGCAGCGTTAGTCTTGACGGGTCAACTAATGAAAAACTGTTTTTT
TRBV7-6	once	NA	TRBJ2-1	CASSLGGTAVLQFF	TGTGCCAGCAGCTTAGGTGGGACTGCAGTGTTGCAGTTCTTC
TRBV12-5	NA	NA	TRBJ2-3	CASGLEGRGLTDTQYF	TGTGCTAGTGGTTTAGAAGGGAGAGGGCTCACAGATACGCAGTATTTT
TRBV18	NA	TRBD1	TRBJ2-2	CASSPRTGGTGELFF	TGTGCCAGCTCACCAAGGACAGGGGGCACCGGGGAGCTGTTTTTT
TRBV5-1	NA	TRBD1	TRBJ2-2	CASSPGTGDTGELFF	TGCGCCAGCAGCCCAGGGACAGGGGACACCGGGGAGCTGTTTTTT
TRBV6-5	NA	NA	TRBJ2-1	CASSPTGYNEQFF	TGTGCCAGCAGTCCGACAGGCTACAATGAGCAGTTCTTC
TRBV9	NA	NA	TRBJ1-2	CASSAPQGRANYGYTF	TGTGCCAGCAGCGCCCCTCAGGGCAGGGCTAACTATGGCTACACCTTC
TRBV7-9	once	NA	TRBJ1-5	CASSLGKYQPQHF	TGTGCCAGCAGCTTAGGGAAGTATCAGCCCCAGCATTTT
TRBV12-3/TRBV12-4	NA	NA	TRBJ1-2	CASSLGHNYGYTF	TGTGCCAGCAGTTTGGGACATAACTATGGCTACACCTTC
TRBV6-5	NA	TRBD1	TRBJ1-4	CASSYSGTGGEKLFF	TGTGCCAGCAGTTACAGCGGGACAGGGGGAGAAAAACTGTTTTTT
TRBV7-9	NA	TRBD1	TRBJ1-2	CASSLADRPGGYTF	TGTGCCAGCAGCTTAGCGGACAGGCCGGGAGGCTACACCTTC
TRBV6-5	NA	NA	TRBJ2-7	CASSPWEVSYEQYF	TGTGCCAGCAGCCCCTGGGAGGTCTCCTACGAGCAGTACTTC
TRBV27	NA	TRBD1	TRBJ1-3	CASRPAGGSGNTIYF	TGTGCCAGCAGGCCCGCAGGGGGCTCTGGAAACACCATATATTTT
TRBV25-1	NA	NA	TRBJ2-6	CASSDIGTSGANVLTF	TGTGCCAGCAGTGATATCGGAACTTCTGGGGCCAACGTCCTGACTTTC
TRBV5-1	NA	NA	TRBJ2-2	CASSLTKGELFF	TGCGCCAGCAGCTTGACAAAGGGGGAGCTGTTTTTT
TRBV29-1	NA	NA	TRBJ2-1	CSVGLVGHYNEQFF	TGCAGCGTTGGTCTGGTAGGGCATTACAATGAGCAGTTCTTC
TRBV27	NA	TRBD1	TRBJ1-1	CASRTGAGTEAFF	TGTGCCAGCAGGACAGGGGCTGGCACTGAAGCTTTCTTT
TRBV24-1	few	NA	TRBJ1-6	CATSDSAGSPLHF	TGTGCCACCAGTGATTCCGCGGGTTCACCCCTCCACTTT
TRBV6-5	NA	TRBD1	TRBJ2-2	CASRRTGSTGELFF	TGTGCCAGCAGAAGGACAGGGAGTACCGGGGAGCTGTTTTTT
TRBV24-1	few	NA	TRBJ2-2	CATSDSHGDRTGELFF	TGTGCCACCAGTGACTCCCATGGGGATCGCACCGGGGAGCTGTTTTTT
TRBV9	NA	NA	TRBJ1-2	CASSVVPRGTSGYTF	TGTGCCAGCAGCGTCGTCCCAAGGGGAACTAGCGGCTACACCTTC
TRBV11-3	NA	NA	TRBJ2-5	CASSFTGPPETQYF	TGTGCCAGCAGCTTCACAGGGCCCCCAGAGACCCAGTACTTC
TRBV6-6	NA	NA	TRBJ2-1	CASNGRAGQEYGQFF	TGTGCCAGCAATGGAAGGGCGGGGCAAGAGTACGGGCAGTTCTTC
TRBV30	NA	NA	TRBJ1-1	CAFARNTEAFF	TGTGCCTTCGCGAGGAACACTGAAGCTTTCTTT
TRBV11-2	NA	TRBD1	TRBJ1-3	CASSLTGEGNTIYF	TGTGCCAGCAGCCTGACAGGGGAAGGAAACACCATATATTTT
TRBV9	NA	NA	TRBJ2-2	CASSVPPGRGPGELFF	TGTGCCAGCAGCGTACCCCCCGGGAGGGGGCCCGGGGAGCTGTTTTTT
TRBV5-6	NA	TRBD1	TRBJ1-3	CASSWDRGYAGNTIYF	TGTGCCAGCAGCTGGGACAGGGGATATGCTGGAAACACCATATATTTT
TRBV4-2	NA	NA	TRBJ1-6	CASSQVERGNSPLHF	TGTGCCAGCAGCCAAGTTGAGAGGGGGAATTCACCCCTCCACTTT
TRBV18	NA	NA	TRBJ2-1	CASSPGEGNEQFF	TGTGCCAGCTCACCGGGCGAGGGGAATGAGCAGTTCTTC
TRBV12-5	NA	NA	TRBJ1-1	CASGLVQGENRDEAFF	TGTGCTAGTGGTTTGGTACAAGGGGAGAACAGGGATGAAGCTTTCTTT
TRBV5-1	once	NA	TRBJ1-1	CASSFVDRYTEAFF	TGCGCCAGCAGCTTCGTGGACAGATACACTGAAGCTTTCTTT
TRBV20-1	NA	NA	TRBJ1-2	CSASTGGGYGYTF	TGCAGTGCTAGTACTGGGGGGGGCTATGGCTACACCTTC
TRBV2	NA	TRBD2	TRBJ2-1	CASRPGLAGPARYNEQFF	TGTGCCAGCAGACCGGGACTAGCGGGCCCCGCGCGTTACAATGAGCAGTTCTTC
TRBV9	NA	TRBD1	TRBJ1-1	CASSAGTENTEAFF	TGTGCCAGCAGTGCCGGGACAGAGAACACTGAAGCTTTCTTT
TRBV3-1/TRBV3-2	NA	TRBD2	TRBJ2-1	CASSQERGGHEQFF	TGTGCCAGCAGCCAAGAGCGGGGGGGCCATGAGCAGTTCTTC
TRBV4-1	few	NA	TRBJ1-2	CASSQEQSATNYGYTF	TGCGCCAGCAGCCAAGAACAGAGCGCGACGAACTATGGCTACACCTTC
TRBV6-1	NA	NA	TRBJ1-5	CASSEYGGQGRSAHF	TGTGCCAGCAGTGAATACGGGGGTCAAGGGCGCTCCGCGCATTTT